This T cell receptor beta chain was obtained from a study of shared clonotypes between healthy human individuals. V was cut by 5 bases and J by 3 bases, with 14 bases left in between. There are 15 residues in the CDR3. From germline, CDR1 is MNHEY and CDR2 SMNVEV (reference sequence). At the deep level, the assay was run. Genomic DNA per cell subset filled all wells of several immunoSEQ plates. TCRdb's table, derived via immunoSEQ multiplex PCR, lists solely in-frame clones and lacks some. The repertoire includes 600,000 to 700,000 clones, 73% of them detected once, and around 2% sits in the top ten. This clonotype originated in a woman under 40 in good health. The chain recombines TRBV27 with TRBJ2-1; D gene uncertain. The sequenced material came from memory CD4+ T cells sorted from blood. Specified subset: CD45RA-negative fraction. CDR3 nucleotide sequence: TGTGCCAGCAGTCCGGCAAATCGGGTCTACAATGAGCAGTTCTTC. Protein product: CASSPANRVYNEQFF.